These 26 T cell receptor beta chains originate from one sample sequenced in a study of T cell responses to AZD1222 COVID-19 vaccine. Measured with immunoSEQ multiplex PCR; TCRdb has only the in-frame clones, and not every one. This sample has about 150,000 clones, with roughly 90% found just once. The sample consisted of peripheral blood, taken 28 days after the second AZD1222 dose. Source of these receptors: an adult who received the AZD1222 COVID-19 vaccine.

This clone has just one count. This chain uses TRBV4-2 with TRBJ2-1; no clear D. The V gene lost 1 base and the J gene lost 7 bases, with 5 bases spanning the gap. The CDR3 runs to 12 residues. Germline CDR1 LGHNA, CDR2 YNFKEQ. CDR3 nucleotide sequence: TGTGCCAGCAGCCAAGGGTTGAATGAGCAGTTCTTC. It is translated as CASSQGLNEQFF.

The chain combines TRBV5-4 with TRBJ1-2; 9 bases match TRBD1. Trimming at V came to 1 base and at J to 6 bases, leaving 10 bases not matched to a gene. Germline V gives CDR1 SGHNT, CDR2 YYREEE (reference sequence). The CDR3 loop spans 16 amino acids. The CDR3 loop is CASSLPGTGPLDGYTF. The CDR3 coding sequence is TGTGCCAGCAGCTTGCCAGGGACAGGGCCTTTGGATGGCTACACCTTC. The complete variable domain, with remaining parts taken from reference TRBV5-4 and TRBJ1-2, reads ETGVTQSPTHLIKTRGQQVTLRCSSQSGHNTVSWYQQALGQGPQFIFQYYREEENGRGNFPPRFSGLQFPNYSSELNVNALELDDSALYLCASSLPGTGPLDGYTFGSGTRLTVV.

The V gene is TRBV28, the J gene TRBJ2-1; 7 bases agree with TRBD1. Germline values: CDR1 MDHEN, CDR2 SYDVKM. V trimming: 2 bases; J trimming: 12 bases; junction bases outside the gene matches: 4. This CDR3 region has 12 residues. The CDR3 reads CASSLDRVGQFF. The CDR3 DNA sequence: TGTGCCAGCAGTTTAGACAGGGTAGGGCAGTTCTTC.

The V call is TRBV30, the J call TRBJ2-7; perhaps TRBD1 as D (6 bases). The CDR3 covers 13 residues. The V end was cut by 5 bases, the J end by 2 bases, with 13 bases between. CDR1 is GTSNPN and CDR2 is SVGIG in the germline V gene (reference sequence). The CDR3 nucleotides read TGTGCCTGGGACTCCGGGACACCCTACGAGCAGTACTTC. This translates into CAWDSGTPYEQYF.

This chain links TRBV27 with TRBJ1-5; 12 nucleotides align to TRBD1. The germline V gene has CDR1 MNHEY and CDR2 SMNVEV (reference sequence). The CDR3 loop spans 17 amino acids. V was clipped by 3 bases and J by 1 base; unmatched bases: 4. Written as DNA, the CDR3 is TGTGCCAGCAGTTTGAAGGGACAGGGGGCAAGCAATCAGCCCCAGCATTTT. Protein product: CASSLKGQGASNQPQHF.

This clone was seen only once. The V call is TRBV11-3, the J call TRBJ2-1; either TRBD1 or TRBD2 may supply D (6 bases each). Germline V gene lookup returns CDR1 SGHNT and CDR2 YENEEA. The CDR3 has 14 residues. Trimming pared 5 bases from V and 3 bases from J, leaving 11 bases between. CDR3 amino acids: CASSPEGDYNEQFF. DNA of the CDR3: TGTGCCAGCAGCCCGGAGGGGGACTACAATGAGCAGTTCTTC. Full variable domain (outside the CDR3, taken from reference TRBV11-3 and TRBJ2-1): EAGVVQSPRYKIIEKKQPVAFWCNPISGHNTLYWYLQNLGQGPELLIRYENEEAVDDSQLPKDRFSAERLKGVDSTLKIQPAELGDSAVYLCASSPEGDYNEQFFGPGTRLTVL.

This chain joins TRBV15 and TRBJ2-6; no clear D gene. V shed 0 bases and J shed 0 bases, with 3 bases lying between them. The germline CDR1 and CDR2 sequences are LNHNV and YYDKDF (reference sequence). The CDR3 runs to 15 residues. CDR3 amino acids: CATSRDPSGANVLTF. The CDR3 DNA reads TGTGCCACCAGCAGAGATCCCTCTGGGGCCAACGTCCTGACTTTC.

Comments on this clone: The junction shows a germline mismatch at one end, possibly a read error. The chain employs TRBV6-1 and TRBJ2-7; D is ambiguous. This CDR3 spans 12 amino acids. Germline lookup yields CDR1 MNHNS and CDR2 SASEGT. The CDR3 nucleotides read TGTGCCAGCAATGAACCTTCATACGAGCAGTACTTC. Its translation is CASNEPSYEQYF.

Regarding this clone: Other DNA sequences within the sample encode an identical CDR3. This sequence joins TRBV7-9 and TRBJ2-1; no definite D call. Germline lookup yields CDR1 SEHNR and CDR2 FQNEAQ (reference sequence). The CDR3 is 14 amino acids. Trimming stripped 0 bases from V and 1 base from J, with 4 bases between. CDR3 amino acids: CASSLAGSYNEQFF. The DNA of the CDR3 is TGTGCCAGCAGCTTAGCGGGGTCCTACAATGAGCAGTTCTTC.

DNA for the CDR3: TGTGCCAGCAGCTTTGGGACCGGGATGAAGAAACTGTTTTTT. Translated: CASSFGTGMKKLFF. The chain has TRBV2 and TRBJ1-4; TRBD1 might be the D (5 bases). The CDR3 covers 14 residues. In germline, CDR1 is SNHLY, CDR2 FYNNEI. Trimming left V 6 bases short and J 11 bases short, with 19 bases between.

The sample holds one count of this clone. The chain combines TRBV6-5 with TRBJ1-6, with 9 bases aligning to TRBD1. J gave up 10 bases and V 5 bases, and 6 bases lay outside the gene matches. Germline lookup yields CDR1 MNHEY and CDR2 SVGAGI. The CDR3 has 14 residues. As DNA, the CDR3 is TGTGCCAGCAGTCCCGGGACAGGGAGATCACCCCTCCACTTT. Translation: CASSPGTGRSPLHF.

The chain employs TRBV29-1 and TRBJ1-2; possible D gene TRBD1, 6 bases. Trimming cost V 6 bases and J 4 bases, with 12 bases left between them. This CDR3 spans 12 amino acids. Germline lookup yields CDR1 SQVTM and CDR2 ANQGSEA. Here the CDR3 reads CSVGTPSYGYTF. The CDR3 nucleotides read TGCAGCGTCGGGACACCTTCCTATGGCTACACCTTC. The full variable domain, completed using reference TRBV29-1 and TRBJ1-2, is SAVISQKPSRDICQRGTSLTIQCQVDSQVTMMFWYRQQPGQSLTLIATANQGSEATYESGFVIDKFPISRPNLTFSTLTVSNMSPEDSSIYLCSVGTPSYGYTFGSGTRLTVV.

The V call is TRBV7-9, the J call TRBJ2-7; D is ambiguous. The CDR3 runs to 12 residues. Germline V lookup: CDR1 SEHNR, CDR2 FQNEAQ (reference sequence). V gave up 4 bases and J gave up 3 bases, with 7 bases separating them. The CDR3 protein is CASSSRFYEQYF. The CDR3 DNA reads TGTGCCAGCAGCTCACGGTTCTACGAGCAGTACTTC.

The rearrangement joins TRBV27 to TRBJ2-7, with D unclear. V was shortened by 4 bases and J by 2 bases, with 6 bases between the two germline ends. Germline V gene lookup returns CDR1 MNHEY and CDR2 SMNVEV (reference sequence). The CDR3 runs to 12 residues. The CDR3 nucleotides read TGTGCCAGCAGTTCAGCCGCCTACGAGCAGTACTTC. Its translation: CASSSAAYEQYF.

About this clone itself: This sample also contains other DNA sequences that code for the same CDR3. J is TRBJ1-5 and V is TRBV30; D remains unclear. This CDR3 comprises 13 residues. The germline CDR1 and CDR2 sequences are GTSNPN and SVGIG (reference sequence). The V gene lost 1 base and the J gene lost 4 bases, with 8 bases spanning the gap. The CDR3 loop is CAWSGKGNQPQHF. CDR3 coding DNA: TGTGCCTGGAGTGGAAAGGGTAATCAGCCCCAGCATTTT.

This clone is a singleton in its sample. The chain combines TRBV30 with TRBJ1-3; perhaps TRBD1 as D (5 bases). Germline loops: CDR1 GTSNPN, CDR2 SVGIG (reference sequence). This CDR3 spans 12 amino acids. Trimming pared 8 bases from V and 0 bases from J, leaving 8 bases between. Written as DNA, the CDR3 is TGTGCCCTCGACAGCTCTGGAAACACCATATATTTT. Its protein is CALDSSGNTIYF.

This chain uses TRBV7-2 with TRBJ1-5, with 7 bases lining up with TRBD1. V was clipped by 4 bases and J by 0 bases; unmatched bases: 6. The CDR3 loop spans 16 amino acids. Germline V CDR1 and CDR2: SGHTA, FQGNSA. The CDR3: CASSSTGTVSNQPQHF. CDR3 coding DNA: TGTGCCAGCAGCTCAACCGGGACAGTTAGCAATCAGCCCCAGCATTTT.

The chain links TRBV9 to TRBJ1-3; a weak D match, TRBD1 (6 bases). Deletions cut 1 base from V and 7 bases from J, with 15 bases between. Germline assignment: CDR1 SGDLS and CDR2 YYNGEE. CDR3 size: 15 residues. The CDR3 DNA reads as TGTGCCAGCAGCGTACCGTGGGGGGCAGGGAACACCATATATTTT. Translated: CASSVPWGAGNTIYF.

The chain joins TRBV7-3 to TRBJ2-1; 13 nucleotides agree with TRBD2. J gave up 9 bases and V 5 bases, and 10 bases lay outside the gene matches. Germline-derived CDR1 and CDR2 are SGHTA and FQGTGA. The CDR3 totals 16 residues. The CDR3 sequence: CASSQTSGGMSGEQFF. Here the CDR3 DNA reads TGTGCCAGCAGCCAGACTAGCGGGGGGATGAGCGGTGAGCAGTTCTTC.

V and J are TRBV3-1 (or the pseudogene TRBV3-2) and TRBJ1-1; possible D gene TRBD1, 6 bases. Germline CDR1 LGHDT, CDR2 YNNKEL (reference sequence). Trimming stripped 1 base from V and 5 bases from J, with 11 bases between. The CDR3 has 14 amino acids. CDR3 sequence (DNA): TGTGCCAGCAGCCAAGGCAGGGGATATACTGAAGCTTTCTTT. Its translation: CASSQGRGYTEAFF.

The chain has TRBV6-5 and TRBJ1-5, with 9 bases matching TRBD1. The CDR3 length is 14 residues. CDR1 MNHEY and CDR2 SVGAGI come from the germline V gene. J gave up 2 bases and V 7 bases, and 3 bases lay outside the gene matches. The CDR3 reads CASTQGAGNQPQHF. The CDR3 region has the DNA TGTGCCAGCACACAGGGGGCTGGCAATCAGCCCCAGCATTTT.

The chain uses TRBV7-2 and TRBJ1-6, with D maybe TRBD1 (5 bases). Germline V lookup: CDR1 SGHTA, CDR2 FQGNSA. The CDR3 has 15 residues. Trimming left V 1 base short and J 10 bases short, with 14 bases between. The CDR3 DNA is TGTGCCAGCAGCTTAGGGGGACCCTTTGAGTCACCCCTCCACTTT. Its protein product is CASSLGGPFESPLHF.

CDR3 amino acids: CASLAGGKGSEQFF. DNA for the CDR3: TGTGCCAGCCTAGCGGGAGGTAAGGGGAGTGAGCAGTTCTTC. The chain uses TRBV2 and TRBJ2-1; 11 positions match TRBD2. The CDR3 spans 14 residues. The V and J ends lost 8 bases and 9 bases, in that order; junction bases with no gene match: 9. Per the germline V gene, CDR1 is SNHLY and CDR2 is FYNNEI.

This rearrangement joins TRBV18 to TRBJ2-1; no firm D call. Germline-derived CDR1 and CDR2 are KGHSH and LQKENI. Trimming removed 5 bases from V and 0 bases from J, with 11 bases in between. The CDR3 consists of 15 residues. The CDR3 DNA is TGTGCCAGCTCAGCTAGTCAGAGCTCCTACAATGAGCAGTTCTTC. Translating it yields CASSASQSSYNEQFF.

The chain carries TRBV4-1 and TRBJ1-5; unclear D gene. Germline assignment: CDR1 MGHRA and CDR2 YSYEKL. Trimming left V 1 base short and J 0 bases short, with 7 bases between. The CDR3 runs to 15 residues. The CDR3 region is CASSQGPYSNQPQHF. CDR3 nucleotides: TGCGCCAGCAGCCAAGGGCCCTATAGCAATCAGCCCCAGCATTTT.

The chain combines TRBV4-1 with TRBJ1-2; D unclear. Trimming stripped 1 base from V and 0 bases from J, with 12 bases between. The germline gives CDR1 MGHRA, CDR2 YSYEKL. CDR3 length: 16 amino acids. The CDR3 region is CASSQVVWEANYGYTF. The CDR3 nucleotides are TGCGCCAGCAGCCAAGTGGTCTGGGAAGCTAACTATGGCTACACCTTC.